This TCR beta chain is drawn from a study of blood T cells in healthy people across ages (dated by TCRdb to the mid-2010s). Regarding the complete study: In model experiments, roughly one uniquely barcoded TCR beta cDNA molecule per two T cells was captured by template switching. Using the same blood draw, the study looked at two additional independent replicas of 1 million unique cDNA reads for two donors, one aged 18 to 30 and the other aged 80 or older. The donors were split into four age groups: young (average 16 years), middle-aged (roughly 39), aged (62) and long-lived (roughly 86). Donors of different ages were randomly distributed across sequencing lanes to avoid experimental bias. The study measured age-related changes in TCR beta repertoire diversity using deep sequencing normalized with unique cDNA molecular identifiers.

Results and caveats for the whole study, not just this receptor: A strong correlation was found between observed TCR beta diversity and the percentage of naive T cells measured by flow cytometry. Because the CMV infection status of the donors was unknown, age-related changes in expanded clonotypes may potentially have been confounded. As age increased, observed TCR beta diversity per million T cells dropped in a roughly linear way, and a significant reduction was already evident by age 40. Because profiling used bulk unsorted PBMCs, naive and antigen-experienced compartments could not be compared conclusively. The long-lived group showed more naive CD4+ T cells, fewer expanded clones and increased TCR diversity than the aged group, suggesting age selection. Estimates of total diversity based on one million sequenced T cells were considered lower bounds and underestimates.

Library prep was done by 5' RACE. Sequencing used an Illumina HiSeq 2500. The second PCR ran for roughly 7 to 11 cycles and used a J-beta primer mix along with a sample-barcoded 5' primer. Each TCR beta cDNA molecule received a unique molecular identifier from a template-switch 5' adaptor carrying 12 random nucleotides. Each sample yielded at least 2.5 million CDR3-containing paired-end reads. The Mint cDNA synthesis kit, primed by a TRBC-specific oligonucleotide, was used to synthesize first-strand cDNA from all RNA. All cDNA was treated with uracil-DNA glycosylase and then went through a first 18-cycle PCR with the universal primers M1SS and BC2_uni_R. Per the source publication's procedure: Each sample was normalized by randomly selecting 1 million high-quality reads, each carrying a distinct molecular identifier. Instead of being binned into consensus sequences, reads that shared molecular identifiers were thrown out. MiTCR, set to a Q25 quality threshold and the strictest error-elimination algorithm, was used for CDR3 identification, clonotype clustering and error correction. Lower-bound total TCR beta diversity was estimated with a nonparametric unseen species model using Euler transformation. TCRdb reran the public reads through fastp at Q25 and MiXCR, keeping productive beta chains. Rows are unified per CDR3 protein, each entry keeping the most common DNA and genes. The V and J calls here are based on TCRdb, not the publication. For this sample the table gives about 1 million distinct CDR3 sequences, of which around 43% were detected only once. Of the sample, around 18% is held by the ten largest clones.

A remark on this clonotype: Its binding antigen is unknown. No much larger clonotype is one base removed from it; base qualities were not supplied.

The 39 donors, aged about 6 to 100 years, were systemically healthy Caucasian individuals from Russia. Ten milliliters of peripheral blood were drawn from each donor into EDTA-treated Vacutainer tubes. Ficoll-Paque density-gradient centrifugation was used to isolate PBMCs, with at least 7 million obtained per sample. Total RNA was extracted from PBMCs with Trizol reagent, with at least 6 micrograms obtained per sample. For every donor, flow cytometry on a PBMC aliquot measured the percentage of naive CD45RAhigh/CD27high T cells. CDR1 and CDR2 were assigned from the germline V gene as MNHEY and SVGEGT. The germline V end is reduced by 4 bases and the J end by 5 bases; junction bases left unmatched: 9. The CDR3 runs 16 residues from the cysteine to the phenylalanine. Just the 48-base CDR3 DNA is kept, in frame starting at base 1.

The sequence is built from TRBV6-2 or TRBV6-3 and TRBJ2-1; TRBD1 lines up with 9 middle nucleotides. This TCR was sampled from a woman aged 55-69 years in good health. Source material: blood. The DNA sequence is TGTGCCAGCAGTTCCTTTTTAGGACAGGGGAACAATGAGCAGTTCTTC. This encodes CASSSFLGQGNNEQFF.